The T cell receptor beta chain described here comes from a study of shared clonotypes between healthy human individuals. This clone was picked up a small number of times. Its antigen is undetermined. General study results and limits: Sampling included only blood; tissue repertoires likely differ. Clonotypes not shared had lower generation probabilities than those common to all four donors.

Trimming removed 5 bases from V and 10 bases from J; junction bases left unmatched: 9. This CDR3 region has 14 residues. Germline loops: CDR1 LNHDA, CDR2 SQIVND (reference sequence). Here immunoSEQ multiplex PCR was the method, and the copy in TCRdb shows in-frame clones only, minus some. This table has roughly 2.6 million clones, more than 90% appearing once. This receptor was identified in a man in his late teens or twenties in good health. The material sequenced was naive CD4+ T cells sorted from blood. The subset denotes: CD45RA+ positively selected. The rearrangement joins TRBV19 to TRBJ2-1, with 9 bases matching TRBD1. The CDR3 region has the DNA TGTGCCAGTAGTCCCCGGACAGGGGCCAGCGAGCAGTTCTTC. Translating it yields CASSPRTGASEQFF. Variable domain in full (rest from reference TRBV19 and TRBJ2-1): DGGITQSPKYLFRKEGQNVTLSCEQNLNHDAMYWYRQDPGQGLRLIYYSQIVNDFQKGDIAEGYSVSREKKESFPLTVTSAQKNPTAFYLCASSPRTGASEQFFGPGTRLTVL.